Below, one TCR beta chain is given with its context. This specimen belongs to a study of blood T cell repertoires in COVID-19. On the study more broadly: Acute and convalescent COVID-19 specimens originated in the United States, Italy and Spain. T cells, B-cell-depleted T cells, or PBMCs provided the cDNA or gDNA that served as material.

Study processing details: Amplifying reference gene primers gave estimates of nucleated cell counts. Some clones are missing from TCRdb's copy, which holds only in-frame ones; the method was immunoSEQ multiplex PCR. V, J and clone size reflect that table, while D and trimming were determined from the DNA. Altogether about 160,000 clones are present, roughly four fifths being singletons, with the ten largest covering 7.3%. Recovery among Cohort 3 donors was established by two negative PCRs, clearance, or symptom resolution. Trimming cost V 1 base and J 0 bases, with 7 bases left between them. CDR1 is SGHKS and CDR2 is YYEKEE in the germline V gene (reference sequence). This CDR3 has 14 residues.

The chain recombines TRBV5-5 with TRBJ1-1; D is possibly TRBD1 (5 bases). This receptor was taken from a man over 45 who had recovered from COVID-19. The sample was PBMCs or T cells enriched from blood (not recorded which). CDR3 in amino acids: CASSLLQVNTEAFF. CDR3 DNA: TGTGCCAGCAGCTTGCTACAGGTGAACACTGAAGCTTTCTTT.